This entry lists 20 T cell receptor beta chains sequenced from one sample in a study of cytomegalovirus exposure and HLA in healthy donors. The PCR contained 60 Vbeta and 13 Jbeta primers. The assay was immunoSEQ multiplex PCR, and TCRdb's table has in-frame clones only and misses some. The sample has some 150,000 clones, about 73% seen once. The sequenced sample consisted of PBMCs. These receptors all stem from a man in his forties in good health and CMV-seropositive.

The V and J genes are TRBV28 and TRBJ2-7; D may be TRBD2 (5 bases). The CDR3 length is 13 residues. V lost 3 bases and J lost 2, with 8 bases in between. Germline-derived CDR1 and CDR2 are MDHEN and SYDVKM. The CDR3 DNA reads TGTGCCAGCAGTTTGGGGAGTCCCTACGAGCAGTACTTC. Its protein is CASSLGSPYEQYF.

This clone was found once. Here the CDR3 reads CAWGDTGGGQPQHF. CDR3 DNA: TGTGCCTGGGGGGACACAGGGGGTGGTCAGCCCCAGCATTTT. The V call is TRBV30, the J call TRBJ1-5, with 8 bases aligning to TRBD1. J lost 6 bases, V lost 5 bases, and 9 bases had no gene match. CDR1 is GTSNPN, CDR2 SVGIG, per germline (reference sequence). The CDR3 loop spans 14 amino acids.

The gene calls are TRBV7-9 and TRBJ2-7, with 7 bases aligning to TRBD2. The CDR3 runs to 15 residues. Losses at the gene ends were 1 base for V and 4 bases for J; bases not matched to a gene: 7. The germline V gene encodes CDR1 SEHNR and CDR2 FQNEAQ (reference sequence). In DNA, the CDR3 is TGTGCCAGCAGCTTAGGCGAGGCTAGCGGATACGAGCAGTACTTC. Translation gives CASSLGEASGYEQYF.

V usage is TRBV4-1 and J usage is TRBJ2-1; the match to TRBD1 covers 7 bases. The CDR3 extends over 14 amino acids. The ends lost 0 bases at V and 7 bases at J; junction bases unmatched: 3. Germline V gene data show CDR1 as MGHRA and CDR2 as YSYEKL. Here the CDR3 DNA reads TGCGCCAGCAGCCAAGAAGGGGACAGTAATGAGCAGTTCTTC. Translated: CASSQEGDSNEQFF.

The chain employs TRBV6-1 and TRBJ1-1, with 10 bases identical to TRBD1. Per the germline V gene, CDR1 is MNHNS and CDR2 is SASEGT. V was pared by 7 bases and J by 6 bases, with 8 bases of the junction left unmatched. This CDR3 contains 14 residues. The CDR3 sequence: CASTRQGARAEAFF. DNA for the CDR3: TGTGCCAGCACAAGACAGGGGGCGAGGGCTGAAGCTTTCTTT.

This clone was picked up one time. The J gene is TRBJ2-7, the V gene TRBV27; 7 bases line up with TRBD1. Germline trimming cut 5 bases from V and 6 bases from J; bases unmatched to any gene: 7. Germline-derived CDR1 and CDR2 are MNHEY and SMNVEV (reference sequence). This CDR3 comprises 13 residues. The CDR3 bases are TGTGCCAGCAGTCTGACAGGGTTCGGCGAGCAGTACTTC. Translating it yields CASSLTGFGEQYF.

The genes are TRBV30 and TRBJ2-5; 13 positions agree with TRBD2. With V trimmed by 0 bases and J by 2 bases, 18 bases remained unmatched. CDR3 length: 21 amino acids. Germline CDR1 GTSNPN, CDR2 SVGIG (reference sequence). CDR3 region: CAWSVWGLAGKRIELQETQYF. DNA of the CDR3: TGTGCCTGGAGTGTATGGGGACTAGCGGGAAAAAGGATAGAACTTCAAGAGACCCAGTACTTC.

A few counts support this clone. The chain recombines TRBV5-4 with TRBJ2-5; 8 nucleotides match TRBD1. The CDR3 is 16 amino acids. CDR1 and CDR2 from the germline V gene are SGHNT and YYREEE (reference sequence). Trimming at V came to 4 bases and at J to 2 bases, leaving 10 bases not matched to a gene. The CDR3 DNA reads as TGTGCCAGCAGCAAAGATCGGGACAGGAGTCAAGAGACCCAGTACTTC. Residues: CASSKDRDRSQETQYF.

The rearrangement links TRBV28 to TRBJ2-1; 11 bases match TRBD2. The V and J ends lost 3 bases and 5 bases, in that order; junction bases with no gene match: 6. Germline lookup yields CDR1 MDHEN and CDR2 SYDVKM. CDR3 size: 16 residues. The CDR3 reads CASSFTSGGSDNEQFF. The CDR3 DNA reads as TGTGCCAGCAGTTTCACTAGCGGGGGATCGGACAATGAGCAGTTCTTC.

The rearrangement links TRBV5-1 to TRBJ2-5; 7 bases map to TRBD1. Germline loops: CDR1 SGHRS, CDR2 YFSETQ. The ends lost 4 bases at V and 5 bases at J; junction bases unmatched: 11. CDR3 size: 15 residues. The CDR3 region has the DNA TGCGCCAGCAGCCAGACAGGGTTGGACGGGGAGACCCAGTACTTC. Amino acid sequence: CASSQTGLDGETQYF.

This chain links TRBV29-1 with TRBJ2-5; no definite D call. Trimming took off 4 bases at V and 5 bases at J, with 8 bases between the two ends. The CDR3 totals 11 residues. Germline CDR1 reads SQVTM; CDR2 reads ANQGSEA. DNA of the CDR3: TGCAGCGTTGGGCCCCCTGAGACCCAGTACTTC. Amino acids: CSVGPPETQYF.

The gene calls are TRBV6-6 and TRBJ1-1; TRBD1 matches 11 bases. Germline CDR1 and CDR2: MNHNY and SVGAGI (reference sequence). After removal of 5 bases from V and 5 bases from J, the junction contained 1 base not matched to a gene. CDR3 length equals 13 residues. The CDR3, as DNA: TGTGCCAGCAGTGGGGACAGGGGGACTGAAGCTTTCTTT. This translates into CASSGDRGTEAFF.

This clone was seen a single time. The V and J genes are TRBV6-6 and TRBJ1-4; 7 nucleotides line up with TRBD1. This CDR3 has 14 residues. Germline values: CDR1 MNHNY, CDR2 SVGAGI (reference sequence). Trimming cost V 7 bases and J 5 bases; bases outside gene matches: 7. The CDR3 coding sequence is TGTGCCAGCAACCCCCGGGGACAGAATGAAAAACTGTTTTTT. Translated, it gives CASNPRGQNEKLFF.

The J gene is TRBJ1-1, the V gene TRBV10-3; D is ambiguous. Germline CDR1 and CDR2: ENHRY and SYGVKD. The CDR3 covers 14 residues. Trimming pared 0 bases from V and 0 bases from J, leaving 5 bases between. CDR3 in amino acids: CAISESQMNTEAFF. CDR3 nucleotide sequence: TGTGCCATCAGTGAGTCTCAGATGAACACTGAAGCTTTCTTT.

The J gene is TRBJ2-3, the V gene TRBV5-1, with D tentatively TRBD1 or TRBD2 (6 bases each). The germline CDR1 and CDR2 sequences are SGHRS and YFSETQ. Trimming stripped 4 bases from V and 3 bases from J, with 18 bases between. This CDR3 spans 16 amino acids. The CDR3, as DNA: TGCGCCAGCAGCCTGGGGGGCTCGATTTTTACAGATACGCAGTATTTT. As protein: CASSLGGSIFTDTQYF.

The chain has TRBV9 and TRBJ2-5; weak D call: TRBD2 (6 bases). CDR1 is SGDLS and CDR2 is YYNGEE in the germline V gene. The CDR3 loop spans 15 amino acids. Trimming stripped 0 bases from V and 4 bases from J, with 13 bases between. The DNA of the CDR3 is TGTGCCAGCAGCGTAGGGGGTGGGGGGTCAGAGACCCAGTACTTC. Protein product: CASSVGGGGSETQYF.

The chain combines TRBV5-1 with TRBJ1-1; 7 bases are shared with TRBD1. The V gene's germline CDR1 is SGHRS and CDR2 YFSETQ. The junction had 3 bases not matched to a gene; V was cut back by 3 bases and J by 1 base. This CDR3 spans 14 amino acids. In DNA form, the CDR3 reads TGCGCCAGCAGCTCGACAGGGAAGAACACTGAAGCTTTCTTT. It codes for CASSSTGKNTEAFF.

The chain links TRBV5-6 to TRBJ1-2; no definite D call. Germline assignment: CDR1 SGHDT and CDR2 YYEEEE. The CDR3 is 12 residues long. Between the trimmed V and J ends, which lost 3 bases and 8 bases, there was a span of 11 bases. The DNA of the CDR3 is TGTGCCAGCAGCTCCACGGAGAGCGGCTACACCTTC. Translation gives CASSSTESGYTF.

V gene TRBV11-1 combines with J gene TRBJ2-1, with D possibly being TRBD1 (5 bases). The CDR3 is made up of 14 amino acids. With 1 base removed from V and 4 bases from J, the gap between germline ends came to 8 bases. Per the germline V gene, CDR1 is SGHAT and CDR2 is FQDESV (reference sequence). CDR3: CASSLEGFYNEQFF. The CDR3 DNA sequence: TGTGCCAGCAGCTTAGAGGGGTTTTACAATGAGCAGTTCTTC.

For this clone: At the DNA level, this CDR3 is encoded by other sequences in the same sample as well. V usage is TRBV5-1 and J usage is TRBJ2-7, with D possibly matching TRBD2 (5 bases). The CDR3 extends over 15 amino acids. Trimming cost V 0 bases and J 2 bases, with 12 bases left between them. Germline CDR1 SGHRS, CDR2 YFSETQ. CDR3 nucleotides: TGCGCCAGCAGCTTGGAAGGACTCGAGACCTACGAGCAGTACTTC. Amino acids: CASSLEGLETYEQYF.